Below are 9 T cell receptor beta chains sequenced from a single sample in a study of blood T cells in healthy people across ages. PCR was performed a second time for 7 to 11 cycles using a sample-barcoded 5' primer and a J-beta primer mix. TCRdb re-analysed the 5' RACE reads in MiXCR, keeping a single row per CDR3 protein. The table records 980,000 or so distinct CDR3 sequences, under 50% of them present only once. Input material: blood. Receptor source: a man aged 25 to 45 in good health.

This clonotype occurred a few times. The rearrangement uses TRBV15 and TRBJ1-2, with TRBD1 as a possible D gene (6 bases). Germline V gene sequence: CDR1 LNHNV, CDR2 YYDKDF (reference sequence). The CDR3 spans 16 residues. Trimming left V 3 bases short and J 5 bases short, with 19 bases between. This CDR3 is CATSSNLGQGFYGYTF. For the CDR3, the DNA is TGTGCCACCAGCAGTAACCTGGGGCAGGGGTTTTATGGCTACACCTTC.

The chain is built from TRBV4-2 and TRBJ2-1, with TRBD1 matching over 8 bases. This CDR3 comprises 17 residues. Losses at the gene ends were 3 bases for V and 7 bases for J; bases not matched to a gene: 14. CDR1 is LGHNA, CDR2 YNFKEQ, per germline. The CDR3 sequence is CASSHPGAGGLANEQFF. CDR3 coding DNA: TGTGCCAGCAGCCACCCCGGGGCAGGGGGCCTGGCAAATGAGCAGTTCTTC.

This clonotype was picked up one time. This sequence joins TRBV6-2 or TRBV6-3 and TRBJ2-4; tentative D call: TRBD2 (5 bases). This CDR3 is 13 amino acids long. Germline CDR1 and CDR2: MNHEY and SVGEGT. V was shortened by 0 bases and J by 13 bases, with 13 bases between the two germline ends. The CDR3: CASSYSSAGEQYF. The CDR3 nucleotides read TGTGCCAGCAGTTACTCGTCAGCTGGGGAGCAGTACTTC.

This clonotype was picked up a small number of times. The chain joins TRBV7-9 to TRBJ2-4; D might be TRBD2 (5 bases). Germline CDR1 and CDR2: SEHNR and FQNEAQ (reference sequence). The V end lost 5 bases, the J end lost 0 bases, and 11 bases lay between the germline ends. CDR3 length: 15 amino acids. CDR3 region: CASSPVGRAKNIQYF. In DNA form, the CDR3 reads TGTGCCAGCAGCCCAGTGGGGAGAGCCAAAAACATTCAGTACTTC.

The V and J genes are TRBV20-1 and TRBJ1-5, with D possibly being TRBD1 (6 bases). V lost 3 bases, J lost 5 bases, and 11 bases lay in between. The CDR3 has 13 residues. The V gene's germline CDR1 is DFQATT and CDR2 SNEGSKA (reference sequence). This CDR3 is CSASRQVDQPQHF. CDR3 DNA sequence: TGCAGTGCTAGTCGACAGGTCGATCAGCCCCAGCATTTT.

This chain uses TRBV6-1 with TRBJ2-5; D gene uncertain. The ends were cut back, 7 bases at V and 1 base at J, with 19 bases in the middle. The germline CDR1 and CDR2 sequences are MNHNS and SASEGT. The CDR3 totals 16 residues. CDR3 sequence: CASTPGAALVQETQYF. The DNA of the CDR3 is TGTGCCAGCACCCCGGGTGCGGCGCTCGTCCAAGAGACCCAGTACTTC.

This chain connects TRBV20-1 to TRBJ2-1; 10 nucleotides line up with TRBD2. Trimming took 3 bases from V and 7 from J; bases not matched to a gene: 3. The CDR3 runs 13 residues. The V gene's germline CDR1 is DFQATT and CDR2 SNEGSKA (reference sequence). CDR3 nucleotide sequence: TGCAGTGCTAGCGGGACTAGCGTGAATGAGCAGTTCTTC. This translates into CSASGTSVNEQFF.

The chain is built from TRBV4-2 and TRBJ1-2; no clear D gene. In germline, CDR1 is LGHNA, CDR2 YNFKEQ. V was shortened by 2 bases and J by 3 bases, with 13 bases between the two germline ends. The CDR3 contains 15 residues. The CDR3 DNA follows: TGTGCCAGCAGCCAAACCGGGCCGAGTGACTATGGCTACACCTTC. This sequence encodes CASSQTGPSDYGYTF.

The CDR3 protein is CASSLVGQKQETQYF. Written as DNA, the CDR3 is TGTGCCAGCAGTTTAGTGGGACAGAAGCAAGAGACCCAGTACTTC. The chain links TRBV12-3 or TRBV12-4 to TRBJ2-5; 7 nucleotides agree with TRBD1. V lost 1 base and J lost 2; bases outside the gene matches: 4. The CDR3 extends over 15 amino acids.